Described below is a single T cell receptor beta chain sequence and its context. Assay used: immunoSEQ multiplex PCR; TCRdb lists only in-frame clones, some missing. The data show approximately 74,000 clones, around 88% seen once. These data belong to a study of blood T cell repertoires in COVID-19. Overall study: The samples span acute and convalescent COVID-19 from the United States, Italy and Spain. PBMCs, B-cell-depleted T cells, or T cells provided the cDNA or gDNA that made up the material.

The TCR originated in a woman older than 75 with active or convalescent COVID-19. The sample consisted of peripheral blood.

This CDR3 reads CASSLSRVAEQYF. The CDR3 DNA reads TGTGCCAGCAGCTTATCCAGGGTTGCCGAGCAGTACTTC. The rearrangement uses TRBV7-2 and TRBJ2-7; perhaps TRBD1 as D (5 bases). Germline assignment: CDR1 SGHTA and CDR2 FQGNSA. V lost 2 bases to trimming and J lost 6 bases, with 11 bases between them. This CDR3 region has 13 residues.